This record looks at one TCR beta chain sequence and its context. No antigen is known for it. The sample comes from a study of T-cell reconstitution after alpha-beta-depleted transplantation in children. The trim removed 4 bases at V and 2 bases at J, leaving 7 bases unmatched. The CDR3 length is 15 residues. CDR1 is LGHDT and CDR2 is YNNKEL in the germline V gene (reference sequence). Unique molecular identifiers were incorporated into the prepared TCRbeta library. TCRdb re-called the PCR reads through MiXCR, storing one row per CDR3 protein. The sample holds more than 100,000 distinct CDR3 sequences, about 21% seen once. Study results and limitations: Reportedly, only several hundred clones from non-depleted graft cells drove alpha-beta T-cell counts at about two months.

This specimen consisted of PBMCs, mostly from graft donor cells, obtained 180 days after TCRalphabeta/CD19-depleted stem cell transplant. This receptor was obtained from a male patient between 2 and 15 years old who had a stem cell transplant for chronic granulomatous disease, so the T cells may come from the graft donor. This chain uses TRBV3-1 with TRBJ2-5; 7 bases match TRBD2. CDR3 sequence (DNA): TGTGCCAGCAGCCGGGCGGGAGAGTTTCAAGAGACCCAGTACTTC. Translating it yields CASSRAGEFQETQYF.